This T cell receptor beta chain was retrieved from a study of T cell repertoires in cytomegalovirus infection. V gave up 5 bases and J gave up 11 bases, with 18 bases separating them. The germline CDR1 and CDR2 sequences are SGHTA and FQGTGA. The CDR3 covers 13 residues. MiXCR, applied by TCRdb to the reads, yields one record per CDR3 protein. Of some 280,000 distinct CDR3 sequences listed, roughly 13% are singletons. This clonotype was picked up many times. Sequenced sample: PBMCs. This receptor was taken from a human donor in good health (CMV status not recorded). Some clones in this sample may be carry-over from other donors' samples. The J gene is TRBJ1-2, the V gene TRBV7-3; a possible D gene is TRBD1 (5 bases). The CDR3 here is CASSSKPGRMYTF. CDR3 DNA: TGTGCCAGCAGCAGTAAACCGGGACGGATGTACACCTTC.